The T cell receptor beta chain described here comes from a study of cytomegalovirus exposure and HLA in healthy donors. A multiplex PCR was run with 60 Vbeta primers and 13 Jbeta primers. Sequenced by immunoSEQ multiplex PCR; TCRdb stores in-frame clones only, minus some. The profile covers 120,000 or so clones, with roughly 66% appearing a single time and about 1.5% taken by the ten largest. There are 17 residues in the CDR3. CDR1 and CDR2 (germline): KGHSH, LQKENI. Unmatched junction bases numbered 10, after V lost 2 bases and J lost 4 bases. The chain recombines TRBV18 with TRBJ1-5, with 8 bases that match TRBD1. The sequencing sample was made of PBMCs. This sequence was found in a man between 18 and 29 years old in good health and CMV-seronegative. The CDR3: CASSPTRTGRSNQPQHF. In DNA form, the CDR3 reads TGTGCCAGCTCACCAACGCGGACAGGGAGGAGTAATCAGCCCCAGCATTTT.